The subject of this entry is one TCR beta chain. This clonotype showed up many times. What this receptor recognizes is not known. No per-base quality is available; no much larger clone lies one base away. This entry is derived from a study of Graves' ophthalmopathy and Graves' hyperthyroidism (dated by TCRdb to 2016 to 2019). General notes on the study: Hyperthyroidism was considered stable if no progression to ophthalmopathy occurred within 18 months of follow-up. In over five hyperthyroidism patients, T-cell repertoires of thyroid tissue and blood were compared. A discovery set of 100 patients (around 44 ophthalmopathy, 55 to 60 stable hyperthyroidism) was enrolled to explore V-J signatures distinguishing ophthalmopathy from hyperthyroidism. In total, approximately 140 blood samples were TCR-sequenced: 43 ophthalmopathy, roughly 80 hyperthyroidism and about 17 hyperthyroidism-to-ophthalmopathy patients. Following sampling, methimazole starting at 30 mg daily was administered to hyperthyroidism patients, and high-dose intravenous methylprednisolone was administered to ophthalmopathy patients. The independent validation cohort included about 19 hyperthyroidism patients plus 17 patients who later progressed from hyperthyroidism to ophthalmopathy. The study used TCR beta repertoire signatures to distinguish Graves' ophthalmopathy from Graves' hyperthyroidism and to predict progression to ophthalmopathy. What the authors observed across the whole study: No statistical method was used to set the sample size in advance, and the investigators knew which group each participant was assigned to. In cross-validation, the 13-signature model distinguished ophthalmopathy from stable hyperthyroidism with 85% to 90% sensitivity and approximately 81% specificity, and in the test set the corresponding values were roughly 78% and 74%. In validation, the model predicted ophthalmopathy progression with about 70% sensitivity and roughly 72% specificity; roughly 12 predicted patients were CT-confirmed with GO in a median of approximately 6.5 months. Most expanded thyroid clonotypes with a frequency above 0.001 also appeared in blood, which suggests that blood repertoires may reflect the immune response in the thyroid.

Hyperthyroidism patients were newly diagnosed, were aged 18 to 65 years, and had a disease duration under 2 months. Patients with other autoimmune diseases, uncontrolled infections, pregnancy or lactation were excluded. Clinical symptoms, serum thyroxine, TRAb, thyroid ultrasound and orbital computed tomography were used for diagnosis. Total RNA was extracted using Trizol reagent, and RNA quality was checked on an Agilent 2100 Bioanalyzer. The CDR3 runs 16 amino acids, cysteine and phenylalanine included. Only CDR3 DNA is held: 48 bases, read in frame from base 1. In the germline V gene, CDR1 corresponds to SGHVS and CDR2 to FQNEAQ. V and J lose 4 bases and 0 bases, and a span of 16 bases separates them. For repertoire sequencing, the TCR beta CDR3 regions were amplified from RNA transcripts. A first-round RT-PCR used HTBI primers with the Qiagen OneStep RT-PCR kit, followed by a second-round multiplex PCR, size selection and purification. Sequencing of the libraries was carried out on an Illumina HiSeq2000 in paired-end mode with 100 bp reads. The authors' analysis ran thus. Reads were processed with SOAPnuke, discarding reads with adapters, uncalled bases, mean Phred below 15, or no exact constant-primer or identifier match. COPE v1.2.5 was used to merge the high-quality paired reads. Clonotypes were defined as unique nucleotide sequences and were aligned to IMGT TRB V, D and J references using MiTCR v1.1. Analysis was restricted to V-J combinations with a frequency above 0.0001, which covered about 99% of repertoires. A TCR clonal expansion and chaos score per V-J combination was defined as the ratio of F50 clonal expansion to chaos observed in the TCRdist matrix. Features were reduced by Welch's t-statistics and random forest to around 14 V-J combinations, which fed a naive Bayes classifier. Thyroid-blood repertoire similarity was quantified with the Morisita-Horn index. The raw public reads went through TCRdb reprocessing: fastp at Q25, MiXCR clone calling, in-frame beta chains kept. Rows with a matching CDR3 protein are joined into one entry that keeps the most common DNA and genes. TCRdb's processing, not the authors', yielded these V and J calls. The table for this sample lists around 1,000,000 distinct CDR3 sequences; about 40% of them were counted only once. The top ten clones comprise around 10% of the sample.

The V and J segments used are TRBV7-8 and TRBJ2-7, with the D segment identity uncertain. This receptor was obtained from an adult man with Graves' hyperthyroidism. Sequenced input: peripheral blood or thyroid tissue (not recorded which). The base sequence is TGTGCCAGCAGCTGGCCGGACGGTCAAAGCTCCTACGAGCAGTACTTC. Translation gives CASSWPDGQSSYEQYF. Reference TRBV7-8 and TRBJ2-7 genes cover what lies past the CDR3, so the full variable domain is GAGVSQSPRYKVAKRGQDVALRCDPISGHVSLFWYQQALGQGPEFLTYFQNEAQLDKSGLPSDRFFAERPEGSVSTLKIQRTQQEDSAVYLCASSWPDGQSSYEQYFGPGTRLTVT.